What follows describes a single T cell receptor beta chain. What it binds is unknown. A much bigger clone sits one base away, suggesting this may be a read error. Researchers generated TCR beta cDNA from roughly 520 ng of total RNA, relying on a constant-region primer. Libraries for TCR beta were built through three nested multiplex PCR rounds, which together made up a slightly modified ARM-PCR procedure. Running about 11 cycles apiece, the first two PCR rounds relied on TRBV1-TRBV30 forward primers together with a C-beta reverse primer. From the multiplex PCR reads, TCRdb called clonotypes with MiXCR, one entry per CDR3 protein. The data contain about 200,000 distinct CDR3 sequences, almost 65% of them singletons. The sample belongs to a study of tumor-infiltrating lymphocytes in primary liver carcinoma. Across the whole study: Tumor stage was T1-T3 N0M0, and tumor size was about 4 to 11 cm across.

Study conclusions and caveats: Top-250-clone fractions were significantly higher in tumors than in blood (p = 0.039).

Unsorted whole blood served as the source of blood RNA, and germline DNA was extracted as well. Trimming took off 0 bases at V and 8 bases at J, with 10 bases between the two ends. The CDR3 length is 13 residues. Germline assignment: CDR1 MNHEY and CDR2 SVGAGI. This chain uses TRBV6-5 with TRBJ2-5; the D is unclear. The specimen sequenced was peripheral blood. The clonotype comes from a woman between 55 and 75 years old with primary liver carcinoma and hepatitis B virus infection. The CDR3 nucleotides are TGTGCCAGCAGTTACTCTTATGGGGATACCCAGTACTTC. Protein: CASSYSYGDTQYF.